The entry below gives a single T cell receptor (beta chain) sequence along with its context. This specimen comes from a study of OX40 agonist ivuxolimab in advanced cancers. Overall study context: Every 2 weeks, patients received ivuxolimab intravenously, dosed at 0.01 to 10 mg/kg. Three partial responders included one hepatocellular carcinoma patient and two cutaneous melanoma patients.

The CDR3 totals 15 residues. Trimming took 4 bases from V and 7 from J; bases not matched to a gene: 9. Germline loops: CDR1 SGHNT, CDR2 YYREEE (reference sequence). Some clones are missing from TCRdb's copy, which holds only in-frame ones; the method was immunoSEQ multiplex PCR. The sample shows 71,000 or so clones, 80% of them seen only once. The sequencing used CD4+ or CD8+ T cells sorted from blood, collected in a trial of the OX40 agonist ivuxolimab. This TCR derives from an adult with an advanced solid tumor such as melanoma, head and neck, liver or kidney cancer. The chain joins TRBV5-4 to TRBJ2-5; 11 bases are shared with TRBD1. The CDR3 DNA reads TGTGCCAGCAGCAGGACGGGACAGGGGGTGGTGACCCAGTACTTC. Translating it yields CASSRTGQGVVTQYF. Together with reference TRBV5-4 and TRBJ2-5, the CDR3 gives the full variable domain: ETGVTQSPTHLIKTRGQQVTLRCSSQSGHNTVSWYQQALGQGPQFIFQYYREEENGRGNFPPRFSGLQFPNYSSELNVNALELDDSALYLCASSRTGQGVVTQYFGPGTRLLVL.